The rows below give T cell receptor beta chains drawn from one sample of a study of blood T cells in healthy people across ages. TCRdb processed the 5' RACE reads anew with MiXCR; each CDR3 protein has one entry. Among roughly 410,000 distinct CDR3 sequences listed, 52% were seen once. The sample consisted of blood. The receptors originated from a man aged 55 to 69 in good health. CDR3s include the opening cysteine and the closing phenylalanine or tryptophan. The D gene is left open where the match is weak. Some rows have no size entry. The others give once, few or many, or a class for an expanded clone.

V gene	D gene	J gene	clone size	CDR3 protein	CDR3 DNA
TRBV10-3	TRBD2	TRBJ2-7	many	CAISETSEHYEQYF	TGTGCCATCAGTGAGACTAGCGAGCACTACGAGCAGTACTTC
TRBV27	NA	TRBJ2-1	few	CASSFGGYRYNEQFF	TGTGCCAGCAGTTTTGGAGGCTACAGGTACAATGAGCAGTTCTTC
TRBV11-2	NA	TRBJ2-6	NA	CASSLVRTGANVLTF	TGTGCCAGCAGCCTCGTAAGGACAGGGGCCAACGTCCTGACTTTC
TRBV3-1	NA	TRBJ1-1	once	CACSHRGARGMNTEAFF	TGTGCCTGCAGCCATCGGGGGGCTAGAGGCATGAACACTGAAGCTTTCTTT
TRBV29-1	NA	TRBJ2-1	NA	CSVRGYYNEQFF	TGCAGCGTCAGGGGATATTACAATGAGCAGTTCTTC
TRBV12-3/TRBV12-4	TRBD1	TRBJ2-3	NA	CASSSNPGQGGELYF	TGTGCCAGCAGTTCCAATCCGGGACAGGGTGGTGAGCTGTATTTT
TRBV28	NA	TRBJ1-2	NA	CASSFETGRGYGYTF	TGTGCCAGCAGTTTCGAGACAGGCCGGGGCTATGGCTACACCTTC
TRBV7-9	NA	TRBJ1-1	few	CASSLAEAVNTEAFF	TGTGCCAGCAGCTTAGCGGAGGCAGTTAACACTGAAGCTTTCTTT
TRBV20-1	NA	TRBJ2-7	NA	CSARDLTLSVGEQYF	TGCAGTGCTAGAGATCTCACCCTCTCCGTCGGCGAGCAGTACTTC
TRBV10-2	NA	TRBJ2-4	NA	CASNELGQIGEQYF	TGCGCCAGCAACGAACTTGGACAGATTGGGGAGCAGTACTTC
TRBV20-1	TRBD1	TRBJ1-6	NA	CSARDGDRINSPLHF	TGCAGTGCTAGAGATGGGGACAGGATAAATTCACCCCTCCACTTT
TRBV5-6	TRBD1	TRBJ1-2	once	CASSSQQGKGGGYTF	TGTGCCAGCAGCTCCCAACAGGGGAAGGGCGGGGGCTACACCTTC
TRBV7-9	TRBD1	TRBJ2-7	NA	CASRSGQDRYEQYF	TGTGCCAGCAGATCCGGACAGGACCGCTACGAGCAGTACTTC
TRBV20-1	TRBD1	TRBJ1-5	once	CRETGTVFPQHF	TGCAGGGAGACAGGGACGGTGTTTCCCCAGCATTTT
TRBV20-1	NA	TRBJ2-4	many	CSAKPVTVPANIQYF	TGCAGTGCTAAACCCGTGACGGTCCCAGCAAACATTCAGTACTTC
TRBV4-3	TRBD1	TRBJ2-7	NA	CASSQENRGYEQYF	TGCGCCAGCAGCCAAGAAAACAGGGGATACGAGCAGTACTTC
TRBV20-1	TRBD2	TRBJ2-5	NA	CSARGTSVQETQYF	TGCAGTGCTAGAGGCACTAGCGTCCAAGAGACCCAGTACTTC
TRBV11-1	TRBD1	TRBJ2-7	NA	CASDPGGSSMYEQYF	TGTGCCAGCGATCCAGGGGGAAGTTCAATGTACGAGCAGTACTTC
TRBV20-1	TRBD2	TRBJ2-3	NA	CSARQRTSGFTDTQYF	TGCAGTGCTAGGCAGAGGACTAGCGGATTCACAGATACGCAGTATTTT
TRBV13	TRBD1	TRBJ1-2	few	CASSPGTGTNYGYTF	TGTGCCAGCAGCCCCGGGACAGGGACTAACTATGGCTACACCTTC
TRBV20-1	NA	TRBJ2-3	few	CSANHGHSSTDTQYF	TGCAGTGCCAACCATGGGCATTCTAGCACAGATACGCAGTATTTT
TRBV29-1	NA	TRBJ2-1	NA	CSAQTQGPNEQFF	TGCAGCGCCCAAACACAGGGTCCAAATGAGCAGTTCTTC
TRBV18	TRBD1	TRBJ1-1	NA	CASSPRTGGYTEAFF	TGTGCCAGCTCACCGCGGACAGGGGGCTACACTGAAGCTTTCTTT
TRBV5-1	NA	TRBJ2-3	NA	CASSWGAKGDTQYF	TGCGCCAGCAGCTGGGGGGCAAAGGGGGATACGCAGTATTTT
TRBV11-3	NA	TRBJ2-3	NA	CASSRDSRTDTQYF	TGTGCCAGCTCCCGGGACTCCCGCACAGATACGCAGTATTTT
TRBV25-1	NA	TRBJ1-2	NA	CASSPLQGGGGYTF	TGTGCCAGCAGTCCTCTCCAAGGGGGAGGCGGCTACACCTTC
TRBV27	NA	TRBJ1-2	NA	CASSFNSANYGYTF	TGTGCCAGCAGTTTTAACAGTGCTAACTATGGCTACACCTTC
TRBV7-2	TRBD2	TRBJ2-1	NA	CASSSRSGSSYNEQFF	TGTGCCAGCAGCTCCCGTAGCGGGAGCTCCTACAATGAGCAGTTCTTC
TRBV7-3	NA	TRBJ2-7	NA	CAGSLPGRRNNEQYF	TGTGCCGGCAGCTTGCCCGGCCGTCGGAACAATGAGCAGTACTTC
TRBV7-9	NA	TRBJ1-1	NA	CASSPGRYEAFF	TGTGCCAGCAGCCCCGGACGGTATGAAGCTTTCTTT
TRBV7-2	TRBD1	TRBJ2-7	NA	CANSLGPGGYEQYF	TGTGCCAACAGCTTAGGTCCAGGGGGCTACGAGCAGTACTTC
TRBV2	TRBD1	TRBJ1-1	few	CASLGQGGWSTEAFF	TGTGCCAGCCTAGGACAGGGGGGTTGGAGCACTGAAGCTTTCTTT
TRBV29-1	NA	TRBJ2-5	NA	CSGDSQETQYF	TGCAGTGGGGACTCTCAAGAGACCCAGTACTTC
TRBV20-1	TRBD1	TRBJ1-2	NA	CSAGDRGYTF	TGCAGTGCAGGGGACAGGGGCTACACCTTC
TRBV12-3/TRBV12-4	TRBD2	TRBJ2-7	NA	CASSQGLAGAGEQYF	TGTGCCAGCAGCCAGGGACTAGCGGGAGCAGGGGAGCAGTACTTC
TRBV20-1	NA	TRBJ2-5	NA	CSAAGYETQYF	TGCAGTGCGGCGGGGTACGAGACCCAGTACTTC
TRBV28	NA	TRBJ1-6	NA	CASSLSNSPLHF	TGTGCCAGCAGTTTATCCAATTCACCCCTCCACTTT
TRBV6-1	NA	TRBJ1-2	NA	CASSRTGTDYGYTF	TGTGCCAGCAGTAGAACCGGGACGGACTATGGCTACACCTTC
TRBV6-2/TRBV6-3	TRBD1	TRBJ1-5	once	CASSYSRTGGYNQPQHF	TGTGCCAGCAGTTACTCGAGGACAGGGGGCTACAATCAGCCCCAGCATTTT
TRBV4-3	TRBD2	TRBJ2-1	few	CASSQAPSGSYNEQFF	TGCGCCAGCAGCCAAGCCCCTAGCGGGTCCTACAATGAGCAGTTCTTC
TRBV7-9	TRBD1	TRBJ1-1	few	CASSFGQGGTEAFF	TGTGCCAGCAGCTTTGGGCAGGGGGGGACTGAAGCTTTCTTT
TRBV27	NA	TRBJ2-7	NA	CASRRGTVGYEQYF	TGTGCCAGCAGGAGGGGGACCGTCGGGTACGAGCAGTACTTC
TRBV18	NA	TRBJ2-2	NA	CASSPRQNTGELFF	TGTGCCAGCTCACCACGGCAGAACACCGGGGAGCTGTTTTTT
TRBV28	TRBD1	TRBJ2-7	NA	CASSRDSVRQYF	TGTGCCAGCAGCCGGGACAGCGTAAGGCAGTACTTC
TRBV3-1	TRBD2	TRBJ2-7	few	CASSLRTSGVYEQYF	TGTGCCAGCAGCCTGCGGACTAGCGGGGTCTACGAGCAGTACTTC
TRBV20-1	TRBD1	TRBJ2-5	once	CSARDLLQGAIGTQYF	TGCAGTGCTAGGGATCTCTTACAGGGGGCGATAGGGACCCAGTACTTC
TRBV7-2	NA	TRBJ1-5	few	CASSHQSNQPQHF	TGTGCCAGCAGCCACCAATCCAATCAGCCCCAGCATTTT
TRBV6-1	TRBD2	TRBJ2-3	NA	CASSQGGIERAQYF	TGTGCCAGCAGTCAGGGAGGGATCGAGCGGGCGCAGTATTTT
TRBV11-2	NA	TRBJ2-3	NA	CASSLGGLFTDTQYF	TGTGCCAGCAGCTTAGGAGGGCTATTCACAGATACGCAGTATTTT
TRBV6-5	TRBD2	TRBJ2-1	NA	CASSYFGTSGNEQFF	TGTGCCAGCAGTTACTTCGGGACTAGCGGCAATGAGCAGTTCTTC
TRBV7-9	NA	TRBJ2-7	NA	CASRQGLYEQYF	TGTGCCAGCAGGCAGGGCCTCTACGAGCAGTACTTC
TRBV20-1	NA	TRBJ2-3	NA	CSHDGGKGTGTQYF	TGCAGCCACGATGGGGGCAAGGGTACAGGTACGCAGTATTTT
TRBV10-2	NA	TRBJ1-2	NA	CASSESGARGYTF	TGCGCCAGCAGTGAGTCAGGGGCTCGTGGCTACACCTTC
TRBV3-1	TRBD2	TRBJ2-1	once	CASSQLSSGGTYNEQFF	TGTGCCAGCAGCCAATTGTCTAGCGGGGGGACCTACAATGAGCAGTTCTTC
TRBV7-9	NA	TRBJ1-2	NA	CASSPRASYGYTF	TGTGCCAGCTCCCCTAGGGCTTCCTATGGCTACACCTTC
TRBV11-2	TRBD1	TRBJ1-2	NA	CASSLAGGSGYTF	TGTGCCAGCAGCTTAGCAGGGGGCTCTGGCTACACCTTC
TRBV20-1	TRBD2	TRBJ2-1	NA	CSAFRAGGGEQFF	TGCAGTGCGTTTCGAGCGGGGGGAGGAGAGCAGTTCTTC
TRBV28	NA	TRBJ2-1	few	CASSLSAGNEQFF	TGTGCCAGCAGTTTATCGGCTGGCAATGAGCAGTTCTTC
TRBV15	NA	TRBJ1-2	NA	CATSPGANYGYTF	TGTGCCACCAGCCCAGGGGCCAACTATGGCTACACCTTC
TRBV20-1	NA	TRBJ2-7	NA	CSARTLGIGEQYF	TGCAGTGCTAGGACCCTAGGAATTGGCGAGCAGTACTTC